What follows are 2 T cell receptor beta chains derived from one specimen sequenced in a study of radiotherapy plus CTLA-4 blockade in lung cancer. Sequenced by immunoSEQ multiplex PCR; TCRdb stores in-frame clones only, minus some. The table records tens of thousands of clones, approximately 86% of them present only once. The source was peripheral blood, collected from a patient treated with radiotherapy plus ipilimumab. The source of these receptors is a human donor with non-small cell lung cancer that progressed on radiotherapy plus ipilimumab.

The rearrangement uses TRBV4-2 and TRBJ2-7; unclear D gene. Trimming removed 0 bases at V and 5 bases at J, with 5 bases between. This CDR3 has 12 residues. The germline CDR1 and CDR2 sequences are LGHNA and YNFKEQ. CDR3 sequence reads: CASSQDRDEQYF. The CDR3, as DNA: TGTGCCAGCAGCCAAGATAGAGACGAGCAGTACTTC.

This clone appeared once. The rearrangement links TRBV19 to TRBJ2-2; 11 bases are a match to TRBD2. After removal of 7 bases from V and 5 bases from J, the junction contained 15 bases not matched to a gene. The CDR3 extends over 18 amino acids. Germline V lookup: CDR1 LNHDA, CDR2 SQIVND (reference sequence). In DNA, the CDR3 is TGTGCCAGTACCTCCCTAAGGGGTAGCGGGGGGGTAACCGGGGAGCTGTTTTTT. Translating it yields CASTSLRGSGGVTGELFF.